Listed here are 18 T cell receptor beta chains from one sample, sequenced in a study of human T cells and chemical hapten exposure. Time point noted: patch test 1, 2 weeks after DPC sensitization. The sample's treatment: therapeutic diphenylcyclopropenone sensitization with weekly scalp DPC. TCRdb ran MiXCR on the RACE reads and lists one entry per CDR3 protein. This table holds about 340,000 distinct CDR3 sequences, roughly 6.9% found once. Sample: whole blood, taken in connection with sensitization to the hapten diphenylcyclopropenone (DPC). The receptor source for this set is a woman aged 18 to 35 with alopecia areata. Some clones in this sample may be carry-over from other donors' samples.

This clonotype was observed many times. The gene calls are TRBV6-2 or TRBV6-3 and TRBJ1-2; D gene unclear. V gave up 11 bases and J gave up 4 bases, with 17 bases separating them. Germline CDR1 MNHEY, CDR2 SVGEGT. The CDR3 extends over 13 amino acids. The CDR3 sequence is CAGRRAGIYGYTF. CDR3 coding DNA: TGTGCCGGTCGGCGTGCCGGGATCTATGGCTACACCTTC.

In this sample, this clonotype turned up many times. The rearrangement uses TRBV20-1 and TRBJ1-4, with 7 bases lining up with TRBD1. This CDR3 has 13 residues. Trimming at V came to 6 bases and at J to 8 bases, leaving 9 bases not matched to a gene. Germline V gene lookup returns CDR1 DFQATT and CDR2 SNEGSKA (reference sequence). In nucleotides, the CDR3 is TGCAGTGCCCTGACAGGGATAGACGAAAAACTGTTTTTT. Protein product: CSALTGIDEKLFF.

This chain joins TRBV12-3 or TRBV12-4 and TRBJ1-2; no clear D. This CDR3 has 15 residues. Trimming cost V 5 bases and J 0 bases, with 13 bases left between them. CDR3 amino acids: CASSPPGVPNYGYTF. Written as DNA, the CDR3 is TGTGCCAGCAGTCCTCCGGGAGTTCCTAACTATGGCTACACCTTC.

This clonotype was counted ten times or more. This chain connects TRBV21-1 to TRBJ2-1; TRBD1, as called in the table, went unchecked against the DNA. TRBV21-1 is deemed a pseudogene. This CDR3 comprises 17 residues. In DNA, the CDR3 is TGTGCCAGCACCAAAGACACCGGGACAGGGAACTACAATGAGCAGTTCTTC. Amino acid sequence: CASTKDTGTGNYNEQFF.

V and J are TRBV12-3 or TRBV12-4 and TRBJ1-5; D uncertain. Trimming took 7 bases from V and 2 from J, leaving 9 bases between them. This CDR3 has 13 amino acids. This CDR3 reads CASTTSGNQPQHF. In DNA form, the CDR3 reads TGTGCCAGCACCACGTCGGGCAATCAGCCCCAGCATTTT.

This clonotype was detected only a few times. The chain is built from TRBV27 and TRBJ2-3; D gene unclear. The germline CDR1 and CDR2 sequences are MNHEY and SMNVEV (reference sequence). Trimming stripped 6 bases from V and 2 bases from J, with 6 bases between. The CDR3 contains 12 residues. The CDR3 DNA is TGTGCCAGCAGCACTAACACAGATACGCAGTATTTT. Translated, it gives CASSTNTDTQYF.

This clonotype has just a few counts. This rearrangement joins TRBV6-2 or TRBV6-3 to TRBJ2-1; no firm D call. Germline-derived CDR1 and CDR2 are MNHEY and SVGEGT. The V gene lost 5 bases and the J gene lost 4 bases, with 12 bases spanning the gap. The CDR3 extends over 14 amino acids. The CDR3 DNA follows: TGTGCCAGCAGTACCCCTGGCGGTTACAATGAGCAGTTCTTC. Its protein product is CASSTPGGYNEQFF.

This clonotype was seen repeatedly, ten times or more. The chain is built from TRBV27 and TRBJ1-6, with 10 bases identical to TRBD1. V shed 2 bases, J shed 7 bases, and the junction held 2 bases outside the gene matches. This CDR3 contains 15 residues. The germline gives CDR1 MNHEY, CDR2 SMNVEV (reference sequence). As DNA, the CDR3 is TGTGCCAGCAGTTTAGACAGGGGGCAGAATTCACCCCTCCACTTT. It codes for CASSLDRGQNSPLHF.

V gene TRBV6-6 combines with J gene TRBJ1-4; the D is unclear. Germline assignment: CDR1 MNHNY and CDR2 SVGAGI (reference sequence). V lost 2 bases and J 0 bases, leaving 7 bases between the germline ends. This CDR3 is 15 amino acids long. CDR3 in amino acids: CASSYRRATNEKLFF. The CDR3 DNA sequence: TGTGCCAGCAGTTACAGGAGAGCAACTAATGAAAAACTGTTTTTT.

This clonotype was seen many times. The V and J genes are TRBV20-1 and TRBJ2-7; a possible D gene is TRBD1 (7 bases). This CDR3 has 14 amino acids. Per germline, CDR1 DFQATT and CDR2 SNEGSKA (reference sequence). V was cut by 6 bases and J by 7 bases, with 22 bases left in between. This chain's CDR3 is CSATSGGLTEEQYF. The CDR3 bases are TGCAGTGCCACGTCAGGGGGGTTAACGGAGGAGCAGTACTTC.

There are many counts of this clonotype. The J gene is TRBJ2-2, the V gene TRBV6-2 or TRBV6-3, with 12 bases that match TRBD2. Germline CDR1 reads MNHEY; CDR2 reads SVGEGT. This CDR3 spans 14 amino acids. The V gene end was trimmed by 10 bases and the J gene end by 5 bases; junction bases not matched to a gene: 5. CDR3 sequence (DNA): TGTGCCACCATGACTAGCGGGGGAACCGGGGAGCTGTTTTTT. It codes for CATMTSGGTGELFF.

The rearrangement uses TRBV5-4 and TRBJ2-5, with 16 bases that match TRBD2. This CDR3 is built from 17 residues. Trimming removed 4 bases from V and 4 bases from J; junction bases left unmatched: 7. Germline V gives CDR1 SGHNT, CDR2 YYREEE (reference sequence). The CDR3 loop reads CASSRAGTSGGAETQYF. In DNA form, the CDR3 reads TGTGCCAGCAGCCGGGCTGGGACTAGCGGGGGGGCAGAGACCCAGTACTTC.

The chain carries TRBV3-1 and TRBJ2-1, with D perhaps assigned TRBD1 or TRBD2 (5 bases each). The CDR3 loop spans 13 amino acids. V gave up 8 bases and J gave up 4 bases, with 12 bases separating them. Germline CDR1 is LGHDT and CDR2 is YNNKEL (reference sequence). The CDR3 region is CASGGRGYNEQFF. The CDR3 region has the DNA TGTGCCAGCGGGGGTAGGGGATACAATGAGCAGTTCTTC.

This clonotype was recorded a few times. The J gene is TRBJ2-1, the V gene TRBV9, with D possibly being TRBD2 (6 bases). Trimming cost V 5 bases and J 6 bases, with 15 bases left between them. The CDR3 totals 14 residues. CDR1 is SGDLS and CDR2 is YYNGEE in the germline V gene. CDR3 coding DNA: TGTGCCAGCAGTAAGGCGGGGCGACCCAATGAGCAGTTCTTC. Its protein product is CASSKAGRPNEQFF. The whole variable domain, filled in from reference TRBV9 and TRBJ2-1, reads DSGVTQTPKHLITATGQRVTLRCSPRSGDLSVYWYQQSLDQGLQFLIQYYNGEERAKGNILERFSAQQFPDLHSELNLSSLELGDSALYFCASSKAGRPNEQFFGPGTRLTVL.

This clonotype was seen at least ten times. The rearrangement uses TRBV7-9 and TRBJ1-1, with unresolved D. The CDR3 spans 13 residues. With 2 bases removed from V and 1 base from J, the gap between germline ends came to 5 bases. Germline-derived CDR1 and CDR2 are SEHNR and FQNEAQ (reference sequence). The CDR3 spells CASSLSQNTEAFF. In DNA, the CDR3 is TGTGCCAGCAGCTTATCTCAGAACACTGAAGCTTTCTTT. The full variable domain, rest sourced from reference TRBV7-9 and TRBJ1-1, is DTGVSQNPRHKITKRGQNVTFRCDPISEHNRLYWYRQTLGQGPEFLTYFQNEAQLEKSRLLSDRFSAERPKGSFSTLEIQRTEQGDSAMYLCASSLSQNTEAFFGQGTRLTVV.

The CDR3 spells CASSTDRGPLGGNYGYTF. CDR3 bases: TGTGCCAGCAGTACGGACAGGGGGCCCTTGGGGGGTAACTATGGCTACACCTTC. The chain links TRBV27 to TRBJ1-2, with 11 bases fitting TRBD1. The germline V gene has CDR1 MNHEY and CDR2 SMNVEV (reference sequence). The CDR3 has 18 residues. With V trimmed by 5 bases and J by 1 base, 12 bases remained unmatched.

This rearrangement joins TRBV6-5 to TRBJ1-6; 7 nucleotides match TRBD1. The ends lost 0 bases at V and 6 bases at J; junction bases unmatched: 8. The CDR3 has 17 amino acids. Germline V CDR1 and CDR2: MNHEY, SVGAGI. This CDR3 is CASSYSMKGTVNSPLHF. The CDR3 nucleotides are TGTGCCAGCAGTTACTCGATGAAAGGGACAGTTAATTCACCCCTCCACTTT.

This clonotype has a handful of counts. The rearrangement joins TRBV11-1 to TRBJ2-5, with D hard to call. Looked up from germline, CDR1 is SGHAT and CDR2 is FQDESV (reference sequence). The CDR3 has 14 amino acids. The ends were cut back, 2 bases at V and 0 bases at J, with 7 bases in the middle. The CDR3 sequence: CASSLLTDQETQYF. In DNA form, the CDR3 reads TGTGCCAGCAGCTTACTCACGGACCAAGAGACCCAGTACTTC.